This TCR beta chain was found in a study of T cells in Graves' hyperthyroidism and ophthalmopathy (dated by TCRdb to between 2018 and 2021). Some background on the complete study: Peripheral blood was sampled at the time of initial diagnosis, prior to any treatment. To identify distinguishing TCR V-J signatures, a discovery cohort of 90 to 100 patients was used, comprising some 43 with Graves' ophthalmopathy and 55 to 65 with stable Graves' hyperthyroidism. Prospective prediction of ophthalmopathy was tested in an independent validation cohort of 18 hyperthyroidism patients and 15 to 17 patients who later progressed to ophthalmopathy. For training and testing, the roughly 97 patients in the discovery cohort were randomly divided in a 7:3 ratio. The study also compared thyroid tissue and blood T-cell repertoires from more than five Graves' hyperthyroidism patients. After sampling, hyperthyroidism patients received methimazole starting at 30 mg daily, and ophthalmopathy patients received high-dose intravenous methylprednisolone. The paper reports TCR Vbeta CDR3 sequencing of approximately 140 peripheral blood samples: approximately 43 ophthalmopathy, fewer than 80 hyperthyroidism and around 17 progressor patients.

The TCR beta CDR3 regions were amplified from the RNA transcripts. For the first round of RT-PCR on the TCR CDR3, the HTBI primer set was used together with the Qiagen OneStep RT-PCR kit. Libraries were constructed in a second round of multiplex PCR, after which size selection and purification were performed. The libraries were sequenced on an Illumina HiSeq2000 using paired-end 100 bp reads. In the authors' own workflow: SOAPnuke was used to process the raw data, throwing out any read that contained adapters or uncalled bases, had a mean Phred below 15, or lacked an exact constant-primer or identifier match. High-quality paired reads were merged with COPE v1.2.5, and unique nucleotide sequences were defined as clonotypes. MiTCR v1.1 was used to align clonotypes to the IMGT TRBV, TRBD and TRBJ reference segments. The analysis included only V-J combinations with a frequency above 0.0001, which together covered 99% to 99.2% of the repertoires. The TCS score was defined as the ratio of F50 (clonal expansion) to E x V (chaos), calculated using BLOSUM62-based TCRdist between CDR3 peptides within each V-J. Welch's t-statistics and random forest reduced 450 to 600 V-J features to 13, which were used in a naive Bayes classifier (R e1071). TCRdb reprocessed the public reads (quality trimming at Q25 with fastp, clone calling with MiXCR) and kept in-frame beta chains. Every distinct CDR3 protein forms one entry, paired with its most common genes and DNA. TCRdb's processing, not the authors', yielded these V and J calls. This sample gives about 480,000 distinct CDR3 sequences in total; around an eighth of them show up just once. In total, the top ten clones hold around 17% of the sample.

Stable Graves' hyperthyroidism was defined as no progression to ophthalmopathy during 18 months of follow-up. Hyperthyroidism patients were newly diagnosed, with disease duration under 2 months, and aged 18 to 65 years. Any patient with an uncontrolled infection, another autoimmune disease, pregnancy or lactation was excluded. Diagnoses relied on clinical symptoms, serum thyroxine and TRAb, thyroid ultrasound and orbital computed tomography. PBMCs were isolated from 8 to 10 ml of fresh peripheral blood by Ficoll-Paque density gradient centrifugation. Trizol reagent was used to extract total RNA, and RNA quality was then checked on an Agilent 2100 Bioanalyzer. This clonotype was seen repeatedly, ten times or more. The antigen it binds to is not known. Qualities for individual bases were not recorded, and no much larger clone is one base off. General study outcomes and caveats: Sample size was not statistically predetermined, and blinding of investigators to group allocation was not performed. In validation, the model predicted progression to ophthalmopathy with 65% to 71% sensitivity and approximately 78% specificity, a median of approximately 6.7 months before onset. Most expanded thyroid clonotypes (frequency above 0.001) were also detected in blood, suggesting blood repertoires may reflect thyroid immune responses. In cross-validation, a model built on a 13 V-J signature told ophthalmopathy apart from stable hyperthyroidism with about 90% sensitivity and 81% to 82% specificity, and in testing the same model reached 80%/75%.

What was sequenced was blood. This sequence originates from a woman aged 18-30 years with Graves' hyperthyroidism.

The CDR3 loop reads CAWVGMGVNSYEQYF. The nucleotide sequence is TGTGCCTGGGTTGGGATGGGCGTTAACTCCTACGAGCAGTACTTC. In this chain, TRBV30 is recombined with TRBJ2-7, with the identity of the D gene unclear. The CDR3 sequence holds 15 residues, the cysteine and phenylalanine included. Only the CDR3 part of the read is kept: 45 bases, read in frame from the first base. Reading the germline V gene (reference sequence) gives CDR1 GTSNPN and CDR2 SVGIG. V is clipped by 5 bases and J by 0 bases, and the sequence between their germline boundaries is 17 bases long.